The source of this T cell receptor beta chain is a study of blood T cell repertoires in COVID-19. As for the study in general: Sources were T cells, B-cell-depleted T cells, or PBMCs; the material itself was cDNA or gDNA.

Germline V gene data show CDR1 as SGHAT and CDR2 as FQNNGV. The CDR3 is made up of 17 amino acids. V lost 4 bases, J lost 5 bases, and 8 bases stayed unmatched. This clone showed up just once. Authors' methods: Estimated nucleated cell counts came from reference gene primer amplification. TCRdb's table, derived via immunoSEQ multiplex PCR, lists solely in-frame clones and lacks some. V, J and clone size are taken as reported in that table, and D and trimming were inferred from the DNA itself. The sample holds about 50,000 clones; 70% to 90% are singletons and the top ten take about 29%. The TCR originated in a human donor in a cohort sampled during active COVID-19. The chain couples TRBV11-2 to TRBJ2-5; 15 positions match TRBD2. Sequences were obtained from peripheral blood. In DNA, the CDR3 is TGTGCCAGCAGCTATTGGACTAGCGGGGGGGCCAGTGAGACCCAGTACTTC. It yields the protein CASSYWTSGGASETQYF.